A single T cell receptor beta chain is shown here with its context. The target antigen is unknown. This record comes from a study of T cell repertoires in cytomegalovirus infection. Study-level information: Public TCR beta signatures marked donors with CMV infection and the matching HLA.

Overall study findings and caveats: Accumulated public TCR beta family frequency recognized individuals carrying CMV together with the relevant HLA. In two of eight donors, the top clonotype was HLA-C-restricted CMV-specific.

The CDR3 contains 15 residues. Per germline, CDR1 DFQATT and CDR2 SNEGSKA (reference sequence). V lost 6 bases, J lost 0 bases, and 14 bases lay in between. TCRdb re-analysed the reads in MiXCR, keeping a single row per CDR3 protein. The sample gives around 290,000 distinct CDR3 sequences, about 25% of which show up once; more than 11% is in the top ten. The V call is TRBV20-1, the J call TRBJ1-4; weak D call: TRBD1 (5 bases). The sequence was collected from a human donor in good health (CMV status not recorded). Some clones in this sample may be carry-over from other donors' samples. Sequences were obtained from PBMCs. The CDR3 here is CSAGSPTATNEKLFF. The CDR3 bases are TGCAGTGCCGGTAGCCCGACAGCAACTAATGAAAAACTGTTTTTT.